The next 29 T cell receptor beta chains were all read from a single sample in a study of T cell changes during pregnancy in multiple sclerosis. The protocol was immunoSEQ multiplex PCR, while the TCRdb copy is restricted to in-frame clones and leaves out a portion. The repertoire holds 75,000 to 100,000 clones, with 85% to 95% as singletons. Sequencing used peripheral blood, obtained after pregnancy. These receptors all come from a female donor with multiple sclerosis, enrolled in a pregnancy study.

The chain joins TRBV27 to TRBJ2-7; 7 nucleotides agree with TRBD1. V trimming: 6 bases; J trimming: 3 bases; junction bases outside the gene matches: 14. CDR1 and CDR2 from the germline V gene are MNHEY and SMNVEV (reference sequence). This CDR3 region has 16 residues. CDR3 residues: CASRPGTDVISYEQYF. CDR3 coding DNA: TGTGCCAGCAGACCCGGGACAGATGTGATTAGCTACGAGCAGTACTTC.

This clone was seen a few times. This chain links TRBV2 with TRBJ1-5, with D tentatively TRBD1 (5 bases). In germline, CDR1 is SNHLY, CDR2 FYNNEI. The length of the CDR3 is 13 residues. V lost 8 bases, J lost 4 bases, and 12 bases lay in between. In DNA, the CDR3 is TGTGCCAGCGGTACAGGCCCAAATCAGCCCCAGCATTTT. Its translation is CASGTGPNQPQHF.

This clone was counted once. This chain connects TRBV19 to TRBJ1-1, with D possibly matching TRBD1 (6 bases). Germline-derived CDR1 and CDR2 are LNHDA and SQIVND (reference sequence). The CDR3 extends over 14 amino acids. Trimming shortened V by 4 bases and J by 3 bases, and 12 bases separated the two germline ends. The CDR3 nucleotides read TGTGCCAGTAGTACACAGGGAGGGGACACTGAAGCTTTCTTT. Its protein product is CASSTQGGDTEAFF.

The J gene is TRBJ1-1, the V gene TRBV7-2; 8 bases fit TRBD1. Germline V lookup: CDR1 SGHTA, CDR2 FQGNSA. Trimming cost V 4 bases and J 1 base; bases outside gene matches: 8. The CDR3 consists of 16 residues. As DNA, the CDR3 is TGTGCCAGCAGCTCGTTCACCGGGACAGGGAACACTGAAGCTTTCTTT. As protein: CASSSFTGTGNTEAFF.

The V call is TRBV10-3, the J call TRBJ2-7; TRBD1 matches at 8 bases. Germline CDR1 reads ENHRY; CDR2 reads SYGVKD. The ends lost 11 bases at V and 6 bases at J; junction bases unmatched: 12. The CDR3 loop spans 13 amino acids. This CDR3 reads CACSRTGLVEQYF. In DNA form, the CDR3 reads TGTGCCTGTTCGAGGACAGGGTTGGTCGAGCAGTACTTC.

V and J are TRBV9 and TRBJ2-3; 7 bases match TRBD2. V was clipped by 1 base and J by 0 bases; unmatched bases: 11. The CDR3 is 18 residues long. Per the germline V gene, CDR1 is SGDLS and CDR2 is YYNGEE. The CDR3 here is CASSVTYLSSGSTDTQYF. DNA for the CDR3: TGTGCCAGCAGCGTAACCTATCTGAGTAGCGGGAGCACAGATACGCAGTATTTT.

The chain is built from TRBV21-1 and TRBJ2-3; the D segment call TRBD2 is taken from the table without a DNA check. TRBV21-1 is a pseudogene segment. The CDR3 runs to 20 residues. The CDR3 protein is CASSKEWRLAGEKEADTQYF. As DNA, the CDR3 is TGTGCCAGCAGCAAAGAATGGAGACTAGCGGGAGAAAAGGAGGCAGATACGCAGTATTTT.

V gene TRBV10-2 combines with J gene TRBJ2-7, with D unresolved. The CDR3 covers 18 residues. From germline, CDR1 is WSHSY and CDR2 SAAADI. Between the trimmed V and J ends, which lost 1 base and 0 bases, there was a span of 19 bases. CDR3 in DNA: TGCGCCAGCAGTGAGTTATGGAGCACCGTCGGTCTCTCCTACGAGCAGTACTTC. Its protein is CASSELWSTVGLSYEQYF.

This chain joins TRBV4-3 and TRBJ2-7; perhaps TRBD2 as D (6 bases). Trimming pared 0 bases from V and 1 base from J, leaving 7 bases between. In germline, CDR1 is LGHNA, CDR2 YSLEER. CDR3 size: 14 residues. The DNA for the CDR3 is TGCGCCAGCAGCCAAGACGGGGGTTCCTACGAGCAGTACTTC. Translated, it gives CASSQDGGSYEQYF.

This rearrangement joins TRBV7-2 to TRBJ1-1; 8 nucleotides align to TRBD1. The CDR3 has 13 residues. Germline-derived CDR1 and CDR2 are SGHTA and FQGNSA. J gave up 4 bases and V 4 bases, and 2 bases lay outside the gene matches. The CDR3 is CASSSQGATEAFF. The CDR3 DNA is TGTGCCAGCAGCTCCCAGGGGGCCACTGAAGCTTTCTTT.

This clone has a single count. The chain carries TRBV4-2 and TRBJ2-3; 8 bases line up with TRBD2. The V gene end was trimmed by 1 base and the J gene end by 1 base; junction bases not matched to a gene: 4. The CDR3 has 16 amino acids. Germline V gene data show CDR1 as LGHNA and CDR2 as YNFKEQ. CDR3 sequence reads: CASSQGPAGGTDTQYF. CDR3 sequence (DNA): TGTGCCAGCAGCCAAGGTCCAGCGGGGGGCACAGATACGCAGTATTTT.

This sequence joins TRBV6-5 and TRBJ1-3; D possibly corresponds to TRBD1 (5 bases). The CDR3 consists of 14 residues. The ends were cut back, 9 bases at V and 0 bases at J, with 12 bases in the middle. CDR1 is MNHEY and CDR2 is SVGAGI in the germline V gene. CDR3 nucleotides: TGTGCCAGTAGACCCAGGGCCTCTGGAAACACCATATATTTT. This codes for CASRPRASGNTIYF.

CDR3 sequence: CASSFGGGVYDGYTF. The CDR3 bases are TGCGCCAGCAGCTTCGGGGGAGGGGTGTACGATGGCTACACCTTC. The V and J genes are TRBV5-1 and TRBJ1-2, with D possibly being TRBD1 (5 bases). V lost 2 bases, J lost 6 bases, and 17 bases lay in between. The CDR3 runs to 15 residues. Germline loops: CDR1 SGHRS, CDR2 YFSETQ.

This sequence joins TRBV9 and TRBJ2-7, with 9 positions matching TRBD1. The CDR3 is 15 amino acids. The junction had 3 bases not matched to a gene; V was cut back by 1 base and J by 1 base. The germline V gene encodes CDR1 SGDLS and CDR2 YYNGEE. CDR3 nucleotide sequence: TGTGCCAGCAGCGTATCCGGGACAGGGTCCTACGAGCAGTACTTC. Translation: CASSVSGTGSYEQYF.

The chain has TRBV7-6 and TRBJ2-1; the D is unclear. This CDR3 comprises 14 residues. CDR1 and CDR2 from the germline V gene are SGHVS and FNYEAQ. V lost 3 bases and J lost 7, with 13 bases in between. CDR3 nucleotide sequence: TGTGCCAGCAGCTTGAGTCTTTCCTCGAATGAGCAGTTCTTC. Translating gives CASSLSLSSNEQFF.

The chain employs TRBV9 and TRBJ1-2; 8 bases are a match to TRBD1. Germline-derived CDR1 and CDR2 are SGDLS and YYNGEE. The length of the CDR3 is 14 residues. The trim removed 2 bases at V and 3 bases at J, leaving 3 bases unmatched. CDR3 in amino acids: CASSVTGGHYGYTF. The CDR3 nucleotides read TGTGCCAGCAGCGTTACAGGGGGGCACTATGGCTACACCTTC. The variable domain in full, with the rest retrieved from reference TRBV9 and TRBJ1-2, is DSGVTQTPKHLITATGQRVTLRCSPRSGDLSVYWYQQSLDQGLQFLIQYYNGEERAKGNILERFSAQQFPDLHSELNLSSLELGDSALYFCASSVTGGHYGYTFGSGTRLTVV.

This chain uses TRBV25-1 with TRBJ1-1; D possibly corresponds to TRBD1 (6 bases). Per germline, CDR1 MGHDK and CDR2 SYGVNS. The CDR3 loop spans 17 amino acids. Trimming took off 4 bases at V and 0 bases at J, with 18 bases between the two ends. CDR3: CASSAYLGQPMNTEAFF. CDR3 nucleotides: TGTGCCAGCAGTGCCTACCTTGGACAGCCCATGAACACTGAAGCTTTCTTT.

The CDR3, as DNA: TGTGCCAGCAGCTTGGTGGCGGGAAAACTGTTTTTT. It encodes CASSLVAGKLFF. This chain joins TRBV5-6 and TRBJ1-4; D is undetermined. Germline V gene data show CDR1 as SGHDT and CDR2 as YYEEEE. This CDR3 has 12 amino acids. The germline V and J ends were trimmed by 0 bases and 10 bases, with 7 bases remaining between them.

This sequence joins TRBV19 and TRBJ1-2; no definite D call. From germline, CDR1 is LNHDA and CDR2 SQIVND (reference sequence). The CDR3 loop spans 12 amino acids. Trimming took off 5 bases at V and 3 bases at J, with 7 bases between the two ends. The DNA for the CDR3 is TGTGCCAGTAGTCAAGCCGACTATGGCTACACCTTC. It is translated as CASSQADYGYTF.

The CDR3 DNA reads as TGTGCCAGCAGTGCTCCTCCCGGGACACGGACACCCAAGACCCAGTACTTC. Translated: CASSAPPGTRTPKTQYF. V usage is TRBV28 and J usage is TRBJ2-5, with D perhaps matching TRBD1 (6 bases). V was pared by 5 bases and J by 6 bases, with 25 bases between. Per the germline V gene, CDR1 is MDHEN and CDR2 is SYDVKM. The CDR3 contains 17 residues.

The chain is built from TRBV30 and TRBJ1-5; 7 nucleotides agree with TRBD1. The ends lost 2 bases at V and 8 bases at J; junction bases unmatched: 12. The germline V gene has CDR1 GTSNPN and CDR2 SVGIG (reference sequence). This CDR3 has 15 residues. CDR3 in DNA: TGTGCCTGGAGTTACAGGGGCGAGTTGGACGAGCCCCAGCATTTT. It specifies CAWSYRGELDEPQHF.

This clone was recorded only once. The gene calls are TRBV6-1 and TRBJ1-1; D might be TRBD1 (6 bases). The CDR3 spans 15 residues. V was trimmed by 1 base and J by 6 bases, leaving 15 bases between them. The germline CDR1 and CDR2 sequences are MNHNS and SASEGT. The CDR3, as DNA: TGTGCCAGCAGTGAAGGGGGAGGGTGGGGGCCTGAAGCTTTCTTT. Residues: CASSEGGGWGPEAFF.

This clone occurred once. The V and J genes are TRBV10-3 and TRBJ2-1, with 11 bases matching TRBD1. With 5 bases clipped from V and 7 bases from J, the junction kept 13 bases outside the gene matches. The germline gives CDR1 ENHRY, CDR2 SYGVKD. CDR3 size: 17 residues. The CDR3 region has the DNA TGTGCCATCAGTTTCTCGAGGGACAGGGGGGTTGGGAATGAGCAGTTCTTC. This gives the protein CAISFSRDRGVGNEQFF.

J is TRBJ1-3 and V is TRBV7-3; 9 bases are shared with TRBD1. This CDR3 is built from 16 residues. The germline V gene encodes CDR1 SGHTA and CDR2 FQGTGA. After removal of 4 bases from V and 9 bases from J, the junction contained 13 bases not matched to a gene. CDR3 in DNA: TGTGCCAGCAGCTGTCACCCGACAGGGGGTGGGCGCACCATATATTTT. Its protein product is CASSCHPTGGGRTIYF.

The CDR3: CAWSYRARSMNTEAFF. The CDR3 bases are TGTGCCTGGAGCTACAGGGCTCGAAGCATGAACACTGAAGCTTTCTTT. The chain has TRBV30 and TRBJ1-1, with D perhaps matching TRBD1 (6 bases). Trimming took off 3 bases at V and 0 bases at J, with 17 bases between the two ends. Germline CDR1 reads GTSNPN; CDR2 reads SVGIG (reference sequence). This CDR3 has 16 residues.

The chain uses TRBV6-1 and TRBJ1-1; D remains unclear. Germline V gives CDR1 MNHNS, CDR2 SASEGT. Trimming shortened V by 1 base and J by 10 bases, and 13 bases separated the two germline ends. The CDR3 has 13 residues. The CDR3 loop is CASSEDGVLGAFF. The CDR3 DNA reads as TGTGCCAGCAGTGAAGATGGCGTCCTAGGAGCTTTCTTT.

The chain employs TRBV9 and TRBJ2-7; 11 bases map to TRBD1. The CDR3 is 15 amino acids. Germline lookup yields CDR1 SGDLS and CDR2 YYNGEE. Trimming cost V 3 bases and J 4 bases; bases outside gene matches: 6. Here the CDR3 DNA reads TGTGCCAGCAGCGAGGACAGGGGGCGGGGGTACGAGCAGTACTTC. Translating gives CASSEDRGRGYEQYF. The variable domain in full, with the rest retrieved from reference TRBV9 and TRBJ2-7, is DSGVTQTPKHLITATGQRVTLRCSPRSGDLSVYWYQQSLDQGLQFLIQYYNGEERAKGNILERFSAQQFPDLHSELNLSSLELGDSALYFCASSEDRGRGYEQYFGPGTRLTVT.

The chain has TRBV29-1 and TRBJ2-7, with D perhaps TRBD2 (5 bases). CDR3 length equals 13 residues. Trimming removed 8 bases from V and 6 bases from J, with 20 bases in between. Looked up from germline, CDR1 is SQVTM and CDR2 is ANQGSEA. CDR3: CSCRVSGVGEQYF. The DNA of the CDR3 is TGCAGCTGCCGGGTGTCCGGGGTGGGCGAGCAGTACTTC.

The chain employs TRBV27 and TRBJ1-3, with unresolved D. From germline, CDR1 is MNHEY and CDR2 SMNVEV (reference sequence). Trimming stripped 6 bases from V and 0 bases from J, with 12 bases between. This CDR3 spans 15 amino acids. In DNA form, the CDR3 reads TGTGCCAGCAGCCCCGGGGTGAGCTCTGGAAACACCATATATTTT. This gives the protein CASSPGVSSGNTIYF.